Below are 9 T cell receptor beta chains sequenced from a single sample in a study of blood T cell repertoires in COVID-19. Data came from immunoSEQ multiplex PCR; TCRdb stores just in-frame clones and leaves some out. The sample comprises 250,000 or so clones, around 83% of which are singletons, and about 7% rests with the top ten. Material for sequencing was PBMCs or T cells enriched from blood (not recorded which). The receptor set was obtained from a woman in her fifties or sixties who had been exposed to COVID-19.

The genes are TRBV5-1 and TRBJ2-1; D is perhaps TRBD2 (6 bases). Germline CDR1 reads SGHRS; CDR2 reads YFSETQ. The V end lost 4 bases, the J end lost 3 bases, and 14 bases lay between the germline ends. This CDR3 region has 15 residues. CDR3 in amino acids: CASSKEGLVYNEQFF. The CDR3 region has the DNA TGCGCCAGCAGCAAGGAGGGGTTGGTCTACAATGAGCAGTTCTTC.

The chain carries TRBV12-3 or TRBV12-4 and TRBJ1-3, with no clear D. V lost 7 bases and J lost 7, with 14 bases in between. This CDR3 contains 13 residues. CDR3 nucleotide sequence: TGTGCCAGCAACCACCCGGGGTCCAACACCATATATTTT. Translating it yields CASNHPGSNTIYF.

V is TRBV18 and J is TRBJ1-2, with 12 bases that match TRBD1. The CDR3 has 15 residues. V was clipped by 3 bases and J by 6 bases; unmatched bases: 5. The V gene's germline CDR1 is KGHSH and CDR2 LQKENI. CDR3 sequence reads: CASSPGQGARDGYTF. DNA of the CDR3: TGTGCCAGCTCACCGGGACAGGGGGCGCGGGATGGCTACACCTTC.

The chain couples TRBV29-1 to TRBJ1-4; no clear D gene. V shed 7 bases and J shed 6 bases, with 18 bases lying between them. Germline V gives CDR1 SQVTM, CDR2 ANQGSEA. The CDR3 has 14 residues. CDR3: CSAQRRSGDEKLFF. The CDR3 DNA reads as TGCAGCGCCCAGCGACGTTCGGGAGATGAAAAACTGTTTTTT. Full variable domain (remainder filled in from reference TRBV29-1 and TRBJ1-4): SAVISQKPSRDICQRGTSLTIQCQVDSQVTMMFWYRQQPGQSLTLIATANQGSEATYESGFVIDKFPISRPNLTFSTLTVSNMSPEDSSIYLCSAQRRSGDEKLFFGSGTQLSVL.

This chain uses TRBV6-5 with TRBJ1-1; 7 nucleotides align to TRBD1. The CDR3 extends over 12 amino acids. Germline CDR1 and CDR2: MNHEY and SVGAGI. Trimming at V came to 8 bases and at J to 8 bases, leaving 8 bases not matched to a gene. The CDR3 is CASGRQGDEAFF. As DNA, the CDR3 is TGTGCCAGCGGCAGACAGGGAGACGAAGCTTTCTTT.

The V call is TRBV19, the J call TRBJ1-1; no clear D gene. In germline, CDR1 is LNHDA, CDR2 SQIVND (reference sequence). The CDR3 is 14 residues long. V lost 4 bases, J lost 1 base, and 10 bases lay in between. CDR3 amino acids: CASSTYTANTEAFF. CDR3 DNA: TGTGCCAGTAGTACGTACACCGCGAACACTGAAGCTTTCTTT.

This clone was detected once. V gene TRBV3-1 (or the pseudogene TRBV3-2) combines with J gene TRBJ2-1; tentative D call: TRBD2 (6 bases). Germline values: CDR1 LGHDT, CDR2 YNNKEL (reference sequence). The CDR3 is 13 amino acids. Trimming took 1 base from V and 7 from J, leaving 8 bases between them. CDR3 protein: CASSQGTKNEQFF. CDR3 DNA sequence: TGTGCCAGCAGCCAAGGGACTAAAAATGAGCAGTTCTTC.

This chain joins TRBV12-3 or TRBV12-4 and TRBJ1-1, with a weak D call TRBD1 (5 bases). The V gene lost 6 bases and the J gene lost 8 bases, with 16 bases spanning the gap. There are 13 residues in the CDR3. CDR3 nucleotides: TGTGCCAGCAGCCCGGGACTAGCTAGAGAAGCTTTCTTT. Translating it yields CASSPGLAREAFF.

This chain links TRBV6-6 with TRBJ2-7; 9 bases fit TRBD1. This CDR3 has 16 amino acids. Trimming removed 6 bases from V and 3 bases from J; junction bases left unmatched: 12. Germline values: CDR1 MNHNY, CDR2 SVGAGI (reference sequence). This chain's CDR3 is CASSPGTGFPGYEQYF. CDR3 in DNA: TGTGCCAGCAGCCCCGGGACAGGGTTTCCAGGCTACGAGCAGTACTTC.